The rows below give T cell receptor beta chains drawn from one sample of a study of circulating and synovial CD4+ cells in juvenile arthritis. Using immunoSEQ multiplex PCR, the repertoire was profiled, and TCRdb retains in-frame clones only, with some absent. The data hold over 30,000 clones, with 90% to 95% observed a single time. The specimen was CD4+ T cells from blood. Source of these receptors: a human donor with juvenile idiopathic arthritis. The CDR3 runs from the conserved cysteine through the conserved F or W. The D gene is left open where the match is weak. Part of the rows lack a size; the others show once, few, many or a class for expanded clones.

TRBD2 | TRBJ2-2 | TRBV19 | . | TGTGCCAGTAGTACGGGACTAGCGGGAGTTATCGGGGAGCTGTTTTTT | CASSTGLAGVIGELFF
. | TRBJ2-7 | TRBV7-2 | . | TGTGCCAGCAGCTTTGCGGGAAGCGAGCAGTACTTC | CASSFAGSEQYF
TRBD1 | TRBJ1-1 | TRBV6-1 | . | TGTGCCAGCAGTGAGGTACCGGGACAGGTACAGGCTTTCTTT | CASSEVPGQVQAFF
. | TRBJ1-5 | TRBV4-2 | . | TGTGCCAGCAGTGGGGGCATGAGCAATCAGCCCCAGCATTTT | CASSGGMSNQPQHF
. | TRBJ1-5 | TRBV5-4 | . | TGTGCCAGCAGTCTTCACGGGGGAAGCAATCAGCCCCAGCATTTT | CASSLHGGSNQPQHF
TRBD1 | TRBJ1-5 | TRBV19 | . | TGTGCCAGTAGTACCAATTACGGGACAGGGGGCAATCAGCCCCAGCATTTT | CASSTNYGTGGNQPQHF
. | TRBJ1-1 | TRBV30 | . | TGTGCCTGGAGTGTACATCGGAATGCGGGCGAACCCCAACGGCTAACTGAAGCTTTCTTT | CAWSVHRNAGEPQRLTEAFF
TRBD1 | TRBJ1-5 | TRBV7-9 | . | TGTGCCAGCAGCTTGGGACAGGTTGATCAGCCCCAGCATTTT | CASSLGQVDQPQHF
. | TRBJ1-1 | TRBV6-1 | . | TGTGCCAGCAGTGAAGCACAGGGACAAGCTTTCTTT | CASSEAQGQAFF
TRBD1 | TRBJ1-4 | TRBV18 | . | TGTGCCAGCTCACCGACAGGGAATGAAAAACTGTTTTTT | CASSPTGNEKLFF
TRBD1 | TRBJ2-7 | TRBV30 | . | TGTGCCTGGAATAAGGACAGGGACGAGCAGTACTTC | CAWNKDRDEQYF
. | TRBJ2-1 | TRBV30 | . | TGTGCCTGGCTGCGCCTTGAGCAGTTCTTC | CAWLRLEQFF
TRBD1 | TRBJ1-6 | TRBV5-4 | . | TGTGCCAGCAGCTTACAGGGGCCTAATTCACCCCTCCACTTT | CASSLQGPNSPLHF
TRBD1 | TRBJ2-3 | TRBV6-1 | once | TGTGCCAGCGAGGAACGGGACAGGGTGCCAGATACGCAGTATTTT | CASEERDRVPDTQYF
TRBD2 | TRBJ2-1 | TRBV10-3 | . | TGTGCCATTCAACTAGCGGGAGGATCCTACAATGAGCAGTTCTTC | CAIQLAGGSYNEQFF
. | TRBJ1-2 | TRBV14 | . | TGTGCCAGCAGCCAAGTGGGGCAGACGGGCTACACCTTC | CASSQVGQTGYTF
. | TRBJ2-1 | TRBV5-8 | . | TGTGCCAGCAGCTTGGCGTGGCAGTTTAATGAGCAGTTCTTC | CASSLAWQFNEQFF
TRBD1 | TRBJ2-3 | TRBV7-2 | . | TGTGCCAGCAGCCAAGGACAGGGGTTTACAGATACGCAGTATTTT | CASSQGQGFTDTQYF
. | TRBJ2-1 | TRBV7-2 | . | TGTGCCAGCACCACCCTTGGGGGACTGCCGGAAGGGCAGTTCTTC | CASTTLGGLPEGQFF
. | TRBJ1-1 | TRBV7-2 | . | TGTGCCAGCAGCCCCCTTTCAGGCGTGAACACTGAAGCTTTCTTT | CASSPLSGVNTEAFF
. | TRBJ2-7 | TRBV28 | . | TGTGCCAGCAGTTCCCACGACTTGAACGAGCGGTACTTC | CASSSHDLNERYF
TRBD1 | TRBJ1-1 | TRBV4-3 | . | TGCGCCAGCAGCCAAGTCCCGACAGGGGGCCTCGGGAACACTGAAGCTTTCTTT | CASSQVPTGGLGNTEAFF
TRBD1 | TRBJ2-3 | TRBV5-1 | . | TGCGCCAGCAGCGAGGGACAGAACACAGATACGCAGTATTTT | CASSEGQNTDTQYF
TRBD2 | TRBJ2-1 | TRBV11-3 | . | TGTGCCAGCAGCTTCGACGGCGGGAGGTACAATGAGCAGTTCTTC | CASSFDGGRYNEQFF
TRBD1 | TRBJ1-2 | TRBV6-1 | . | TGTGCCAGCAGTGTGGCAGGGGGCGGCTACACCTTC | CASSVAGGGYTF
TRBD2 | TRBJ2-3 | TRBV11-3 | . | TGTGCCAGCAGCCTCCGGGGGGACCCGGATACGCAGTATTTT | CASSLRGDPDTQYF
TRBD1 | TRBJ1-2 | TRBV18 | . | TGTGCCAGCTCCACCGGCACCGGGACAGTTTCCGCCTATGGCTACACCTTC | CASSTGTGTVSAYGYTF
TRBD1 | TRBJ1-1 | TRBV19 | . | TGTGCCAGTAGTTTAACCAGGGGGCTCTTACTTACTGAAGCTTTCTTT | CASSLTRGLLLTEAFF
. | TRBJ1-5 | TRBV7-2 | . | TGTGCCAGCAGCTTAGGGGGGGGGACTTATAGCAATCAGCCCCAGCATTTT | CASSLGGGTYSNQPQHF
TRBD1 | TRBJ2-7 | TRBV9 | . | TGTGCCAGCAGCGTAGACAGGGGCTCCTACGAGCAGTACTTC | CASSVDRGSYEQYF
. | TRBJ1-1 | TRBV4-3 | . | TGCGCCAGCAGCCAAGAAACACGGAACACTGAAGCTTTCTTT | CASSQETRNTEAFF
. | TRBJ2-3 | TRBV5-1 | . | TGCGCCAGCAGCTCTGGGCCAACTAGCACAGATACGCAGTATTTT | CASSSGPTSTDTQYF
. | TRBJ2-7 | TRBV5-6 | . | TGTGCCAGCACAAAGCGGGCCGACTACGAGCAGTACTTC | CASTKRADYEQYF
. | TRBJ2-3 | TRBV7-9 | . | TGTGCCAGCAGCAGTCCCGGGGACTCTGGCACAGATACGCAGTATTTT | CASSSPGDSGTDTQYF
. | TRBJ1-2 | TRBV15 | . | TGTGCCACCAGCAAAGTATCACCGGAGTTCGAGGGCTACACCTTC | CATSKVSPEFEGYTF
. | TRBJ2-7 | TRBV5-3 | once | TGTGCCAGAAGCTTAGACAGGCCGGTGAAGCAGTACTTC | CARSLDRPVKQYF
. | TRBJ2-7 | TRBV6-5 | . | TGTGCCAGCAGTTATGACAGAACCAGCTACGAGCAGTACTTC | CASSYDRTSYEQYF
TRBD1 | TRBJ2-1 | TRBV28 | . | TGTGCCAGCTTCAATCCGGGACAGGGATACAATGAGCAGTTCTTC | CASFNPGQGYNEQFF
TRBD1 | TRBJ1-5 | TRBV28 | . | TGTGCCACCTTACAGGGGACCCATCAGCCCCAGCATTTT | CATLQGTHQPQHF
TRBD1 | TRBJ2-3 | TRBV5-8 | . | TGTGCCAGCAGCTTTCTTGGACAGGGGGTCACAGATACGCAGTATTTT | CASSFLGQGVTDTQYF
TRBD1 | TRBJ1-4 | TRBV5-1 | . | TGCGCCAGCAGCTTGTCAGGGGGTGAAAAACTGTTTTTT | CASSLSGGEKLFF
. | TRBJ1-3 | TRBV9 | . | TGTGCCAGCAGCGTAGATTTAGGGGGCTCTGGAAACACCATATATTTT | CASSVDLGGSGNTIYF
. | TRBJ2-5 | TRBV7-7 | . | TGTGCCAGCAGCTTTCTCAGGGGAGAGACCCAGTACTTC | CASSFLRGETQYF
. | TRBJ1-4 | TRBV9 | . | TGTGCCAGCAGCGTAGAAGGAGGGGCTACTAATGAAAAACTGTTTTTT | CASSVEGGATNEKLFF
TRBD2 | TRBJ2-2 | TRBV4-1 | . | TGCGCCAGCAGCCTGGGGGCTAGCGGGGGGGCCCATCCCGGGGAGCTGTTTTTT | CASSLGASGGAHPGELFF
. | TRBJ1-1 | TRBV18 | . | TGTGCCAGCTCACCAAAGAACCCGGACAGGAACACTGAAGCTTTCTTT | CASSPKNPDRNTEAFF
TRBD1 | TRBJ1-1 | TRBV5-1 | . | TGCGCCAGCAGCGCGGGACAGGGGTACACTGAAGCTTTCTTT | CASSAGQGYTEAFF
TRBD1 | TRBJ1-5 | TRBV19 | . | TGTGCCAGTAGTTCGGGACAGGATAGCAATCAGCCCCAGCATTTT | CASSSGQDSNQPQHF
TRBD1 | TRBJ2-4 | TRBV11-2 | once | TGTGCCAGCAGCTTATTCCGTGCAACCGTCAGGGGGAACATTCAGTACTTC | CASSLFRATVRGNIQYF
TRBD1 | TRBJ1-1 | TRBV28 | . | TGTGCCAGCAGTTTCTTACACAGGGGAGCTTTCTTT | CASSFLHRGAFF
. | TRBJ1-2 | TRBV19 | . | TGTGCCAGTAGAACAGTGACCGGGACACCGGGCGGCTACACCTTC | CASRTVTGTPGGYTF
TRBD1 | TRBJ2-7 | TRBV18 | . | TGTGCCAGCTCCTCTACAGGGGTCGAGCAGTACTTC | CASSSTGVEQYF
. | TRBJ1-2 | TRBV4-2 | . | TGTGCCAGCAGCCAAGTTCTAGGAGGGCTTAATGGCTACACCTTC | CASSQVLGGLNGYTF
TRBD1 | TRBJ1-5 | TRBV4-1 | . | TGCGCCAGCAGCCAACAAACCGGGACAGGGTATCAGCCCCAGCATTTT | CASSQQTGTGYQPQHF
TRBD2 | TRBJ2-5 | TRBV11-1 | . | TGTGCCAGCAGCTCCCGACTAGCGGGGTACCAAGAGACCCAGTACTTC | CASSSRLAGYQETQYF
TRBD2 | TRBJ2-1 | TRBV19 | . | TGTGCCAGTAGCTTACTAGCGGGGGGGCTTGATGAGCAGTTCTTC | CASSLLAGGLDEQFF
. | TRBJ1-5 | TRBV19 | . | TGTGCCACCCGGGTTCAAAATAGCAATCAGCCCCAGCATTTT | CATRVQNSNQPQHF
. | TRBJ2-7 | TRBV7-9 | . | TGTGCCAGCAGCCCCATTTCCGGTCACGAGCAGTACTTC | CASSPISGHEQYF
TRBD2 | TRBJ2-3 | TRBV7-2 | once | TGTGCCAGCAGCTTAGGGGCGGGGGGACGGAATACGCAGTATTTT | CASSLGAGGRNTQYF